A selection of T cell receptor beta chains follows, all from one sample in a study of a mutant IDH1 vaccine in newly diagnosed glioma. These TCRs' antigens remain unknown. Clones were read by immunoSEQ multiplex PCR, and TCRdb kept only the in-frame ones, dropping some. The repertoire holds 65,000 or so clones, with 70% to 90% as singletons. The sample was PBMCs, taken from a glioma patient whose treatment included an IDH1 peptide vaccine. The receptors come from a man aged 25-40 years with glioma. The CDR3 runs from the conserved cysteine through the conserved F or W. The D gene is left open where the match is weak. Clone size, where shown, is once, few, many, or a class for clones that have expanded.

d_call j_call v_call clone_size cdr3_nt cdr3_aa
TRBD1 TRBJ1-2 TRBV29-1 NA TGCAGCGACCGACAGGGGGCTTCTGGCTACACCTTC CSDRQGASGYTF
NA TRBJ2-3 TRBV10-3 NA TGTGCCACTAGACAACGGGGGGCTTACACAGATACGCAGTATTTT CATRQRGAYTDTQYF
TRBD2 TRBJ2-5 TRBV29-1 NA TGCAGCGGCTCGGGGGGGAAAGAGACCCAGTACTTC CSGSGGKETQYF
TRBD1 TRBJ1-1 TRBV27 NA TGTGCCAGCAGTCCTAGGACAGGGGCTTGGTACACTGAAGCTTTCTTT CASSPRTGAWYTEAFF
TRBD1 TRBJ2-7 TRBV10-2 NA TGCGCCAGCAGTGAGTCCTACCTCCCCCTCAGGACAGGGGCCGAGCAGTACTTC CASSESYLPLRTGAEQYF
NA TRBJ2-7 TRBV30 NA TGTGCCTGGAGTGGCGGGCAGATCCACAGCTACGAGCAGTACTTC CAWSGGQIHSYEQYF
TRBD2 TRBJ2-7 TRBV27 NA TGTGCCAGCAGTCCGATAGCGGGGGAGGCCTACGAGCAGTACTTC CASSPIAGEAYEQYF
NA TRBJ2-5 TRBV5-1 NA TGCGCCAGCAGCTTGAGGGGGGGACACCAAGAGACCCAGTACTTC CASSLRGGHQETQYF
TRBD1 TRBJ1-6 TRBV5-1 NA TGCGCCAGCAGCTCGACAAGTGCGACAGGGTTTAATTCACCCCTCCACTTT CASSSTSATGFNSPLHF
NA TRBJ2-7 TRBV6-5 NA TGTGCCAGCAGTTACTCCCGGGAACCCACCTACGAGCAGTACTTC CASSYSREPTYEQYF
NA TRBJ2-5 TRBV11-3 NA TGTGCCAGCAGCTCCCAGAACCAAGAGACCCAGTACTTC CASSSQNQETQYF
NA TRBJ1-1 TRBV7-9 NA TGTGCCAGCAGCTTTTCGACGAACACTGAAGCTTTCTTT CASSFSTNTEAFF
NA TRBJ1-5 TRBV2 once TGTGCCAGCAGGGCGAGGGAAACGGGCAATCAGCCCCAGCATTTT CASRARETGNQPQHF
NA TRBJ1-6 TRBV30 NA TGTGCCTGGAGTGTACTCGGGAATTCACCCCTCCACTTT CAWSVLGNSPLHF
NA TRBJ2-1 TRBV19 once TGTGCCAGTAGGGGCAACGTCGGTGAGCAGTTCTTC CASRGNVGEQFF
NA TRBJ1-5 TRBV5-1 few TGCGCCAGCAGCTTGGTACCGGAGCAGCCCCAGCATTTT CASSLVPEQPQHF
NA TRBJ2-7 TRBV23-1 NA TGCGCCAGGATGGGGCCCCAGGTAAATGGGAGAGCCCCCTACGAGCAGTACTTC CARMGPQVNGRAPYEQYF
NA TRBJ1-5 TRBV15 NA TGTGCCACCAGCAGAGATCCCGGAGGGCTCTTTGATCAGCCCCAGCATTTT CATSRDPGGLFDQPQHF
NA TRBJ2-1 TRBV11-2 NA TGTGCCAGCAGTCACACCGGGCCTCCCCTTCTCAATGAGCAGTTCTTC CASSHTGPPLLNEQFF
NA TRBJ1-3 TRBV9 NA TGTGCCAGCAGCGTATCTTCTCGGGGAAACACCATATATTTT CASSVSSRGNTIYF
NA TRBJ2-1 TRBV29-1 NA TGCAGCGTTGAAACCGGGACATCCTACAATGAGCAGTTCTTC CSVETGTSYNEQFF
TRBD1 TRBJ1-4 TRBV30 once TGTGCCTGGGAGGGACAGGCGAATGAAAAACTGTTTTTT CAWEGQANEKLFF
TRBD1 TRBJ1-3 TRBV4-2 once TGTGCCAGCAGCCAAGATCATCTTCGGACAGGGGGTGTTGGAAACACCATATATTTT CASSQDHLRTGGVGNTIYF
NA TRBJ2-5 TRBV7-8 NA TGTGCCAGCAGCTTAGTTAGGGGGGCCAAGCGAGAGACCCAGTACTTC CASSLVRGAKRETQYF
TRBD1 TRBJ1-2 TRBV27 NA TGTGCCAGCAGTCGTTCAGGGGGCAGCTATGGCTACACCTTC CASSRSGGSYGYTF
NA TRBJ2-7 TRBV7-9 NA TGTGCCAGCAGCCGGGAAAGCCCCTACGAGCAGTACTTC CASSRESPYEQYF
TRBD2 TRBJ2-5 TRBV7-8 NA TGTGCCAGCAGCTCCCGTTCCGGACTAGCAAGTGAGACCCAGTACTTC CASSSRSGLASETQYF
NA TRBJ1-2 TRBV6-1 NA TGTGCCAGCACCGGGAGGGGGAATTCTAACTATGGCTACACCTTC CASTGRGNSNYGYTF
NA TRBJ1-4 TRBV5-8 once TGTGCCAGCAGCGCCTTCCTAGGACAGACCACTAATGAAAAACTGTTTTTT CASSAFLGQTTNEKLFF
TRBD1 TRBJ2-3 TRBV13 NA TGTGCCAGCAGCTCGGGACAGGGGGTAGCAGATACGCAGTATTTT CASSSGQGVADTQYF
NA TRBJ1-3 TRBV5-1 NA TGCGCCAGCAGCCCCTCGGGGAGCTCTGGAAACACCATATATTTT CASSPSGSSGNTIYF
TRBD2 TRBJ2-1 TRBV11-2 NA TGTGCCAGCAGCCAAGTTTCGGGGGGGTGGAATGAGCAGTTCTTC CASSQVSGGWNEQFF
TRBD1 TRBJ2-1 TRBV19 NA TGTGCCAGTAGTATGGGCGGGACAGGGGGGAATGAGCAGTTCTTC CASSMGGTGGNEQFF
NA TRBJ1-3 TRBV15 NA TGTGCCACCAGCAGCGAAAACACCATATATTTT CATSSENTIYF
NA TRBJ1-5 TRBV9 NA TGTGCCAGCAGCGTAGGGTCTGGGGCTTACGGCAATCAGCCCCAGCATTTT CASSVGSGAYGNQPQHF
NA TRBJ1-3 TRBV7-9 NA TGTGCCAGCAGCTCTTACGAGTACACCATATATTTT CASSSYEYTIYF
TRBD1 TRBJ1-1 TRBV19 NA TGTGCCAGTAGTATCATAGGGACAGGGGGCACTGAAGCTTTCTTT CASSIIGTGGTEAFF
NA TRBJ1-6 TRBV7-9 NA TGTGCCAGCAGTGTGGGGGGGTCATTAGGCAATTCACCCCTCCACTTT CASSVGGSLGNSPLHF
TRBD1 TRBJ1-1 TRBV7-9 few TGTGCCAGCAGCTTTTCAGGGGGAAAGACTGAAGCTTTCTTT CASSFSGGKTEAFF
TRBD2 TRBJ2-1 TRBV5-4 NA TGTGCCAGCAGCTCTGTGACTAGCGGGGGCAGGGGGGATGAGCAGTTCTTC CASSSVTSGGRGDEQFF
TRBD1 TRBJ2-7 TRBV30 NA TGTGCCTGGAATCCGGGACAGGGGCCCTACGAGCAGTACTTC CAWNPGQGPYEQYF
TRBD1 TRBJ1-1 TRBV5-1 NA TGCGCCAGCAGCACGGACAGGTCCACTAACACTGAAGCTTTCTTT CASSTDRSTNTEAFF
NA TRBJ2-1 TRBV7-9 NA TGTGCCAGCAGGGGCGGGCGGCTCGACAATGAGCAGTTCTTC CASRGGRLDNEQFF
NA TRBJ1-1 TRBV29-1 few TGCAGCGTTCTTATGAACACTGAAGCTTTCTTT CSVLMNTEAFF
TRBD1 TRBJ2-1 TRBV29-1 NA TGCAGCGTTCTCGCGGACAGGGCGGGCCCCTACAATGAGCAGTTCTTC CSVLADRAGPYNEQFF
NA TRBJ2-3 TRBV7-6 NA TGTGCCAGCAGCCCCGGGCAGGCCAGTGATACGCAGTATTTT CASSPGQASDTQYF
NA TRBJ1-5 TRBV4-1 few TGCGCCAGCAGCACCGGACGAAATCAGCCCCAGCATTTT CASSTGRNQPQHF
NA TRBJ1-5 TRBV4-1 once TGCGCCAGCAGCCAAGGGAAGGGAGGCTCTCAGCCCCAGCATTTT CASSQGKGGSQPQHF
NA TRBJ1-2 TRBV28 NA TGTGCCAGCAGTTTTGCGCAGGGCTATGGCTACACCTTC CASSFAQGYGYTF
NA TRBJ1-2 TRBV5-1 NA TGCGCCAGCAGCACCCGTTCCGGGGGAGGCTATGGCTACACCTTC CASSTRSGGGYGYTF
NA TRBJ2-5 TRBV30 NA TGTGCCTGGAGTGAGTCGGGTATGGCCTGGGGTCTAAAAGAGACCCAGTACTTC CAWSESGMAWGLKETQYF
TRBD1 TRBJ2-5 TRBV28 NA TGTGCCAGCAGTTCCCCCCCGGACAGGGCTCTACAAGAGACCCAGTACTTC CASSSPPDRALQETQYF
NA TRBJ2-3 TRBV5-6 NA TGTGCCAGCGGACGGGTCGGAGGGGCCATTCCTAGCACAGATACGCAGTATTTT CASGRVGGAIPSTDTQYF
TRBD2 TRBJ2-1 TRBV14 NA TGTGCCAGCAGCCAACTAGCGGGGGGCCTCCTTAGAAGGGAGTTCTTC CASSQLAGGLLRREFF
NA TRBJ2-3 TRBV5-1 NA TGCGCCAGCAGCTCGGGACTGGTGTATATCGTAGATACGCAGTATTTT CASSSGLVYIVDTQYF